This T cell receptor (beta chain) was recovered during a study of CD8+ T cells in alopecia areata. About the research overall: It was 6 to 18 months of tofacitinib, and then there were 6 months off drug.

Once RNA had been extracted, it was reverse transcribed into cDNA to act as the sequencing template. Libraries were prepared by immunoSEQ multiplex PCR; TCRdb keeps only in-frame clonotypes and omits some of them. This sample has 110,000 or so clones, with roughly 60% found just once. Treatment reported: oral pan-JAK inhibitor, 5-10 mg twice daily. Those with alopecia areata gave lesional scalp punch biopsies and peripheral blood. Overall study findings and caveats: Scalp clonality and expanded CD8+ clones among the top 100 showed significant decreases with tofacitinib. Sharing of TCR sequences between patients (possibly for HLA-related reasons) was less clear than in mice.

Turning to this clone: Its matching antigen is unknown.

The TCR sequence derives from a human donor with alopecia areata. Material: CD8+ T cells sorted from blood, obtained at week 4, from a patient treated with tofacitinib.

The chain's CDR3 is CASSLSSGGSSEQFF. CDR3 sequence (DNA): TGCGCCAGCAGCTTGTCCAGCGGGGGTTCGAGTGAGCAGTTCTTC. The chain uses TRBV5-1 and TRBJ2-1, with TRBD2 matching over 8 bases. Looked up from germline, CDR1 is SGHRS and CDR2 is YFSETQ. CDR3 length: 15 amino acids. With 1 base clipped from V and 9 bases from J, the junction kept 9 bases outside the gene matches.